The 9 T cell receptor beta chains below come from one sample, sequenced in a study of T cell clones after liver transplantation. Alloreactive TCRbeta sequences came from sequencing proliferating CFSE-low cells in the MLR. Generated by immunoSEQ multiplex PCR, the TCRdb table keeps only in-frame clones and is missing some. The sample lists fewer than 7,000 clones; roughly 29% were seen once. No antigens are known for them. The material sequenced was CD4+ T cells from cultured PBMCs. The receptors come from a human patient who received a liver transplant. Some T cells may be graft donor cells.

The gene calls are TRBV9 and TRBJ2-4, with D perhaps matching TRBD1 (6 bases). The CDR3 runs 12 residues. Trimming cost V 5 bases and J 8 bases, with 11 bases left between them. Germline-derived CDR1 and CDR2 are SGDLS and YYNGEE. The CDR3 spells CASSGSGDIQYF. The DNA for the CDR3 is TGTGCCAGCAGTGGCTCAGGGGACATTCAGTACTTC.

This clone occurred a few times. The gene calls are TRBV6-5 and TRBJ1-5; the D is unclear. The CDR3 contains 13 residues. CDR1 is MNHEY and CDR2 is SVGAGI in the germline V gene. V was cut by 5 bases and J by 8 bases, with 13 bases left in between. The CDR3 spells CASSEGSGKPQHF. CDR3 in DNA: TGTGCCAGCAGTGAAGGGTCGGGTAAGCCCCAGCATTTT.

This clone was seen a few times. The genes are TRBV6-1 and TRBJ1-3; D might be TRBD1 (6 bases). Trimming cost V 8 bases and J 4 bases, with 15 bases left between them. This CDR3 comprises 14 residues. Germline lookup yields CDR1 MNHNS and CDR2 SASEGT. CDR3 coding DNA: TGTGCCAGCCACAGAGGGGGGTACGGAAACACCATATATTTT. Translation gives CASHRGGYGNTIYF.

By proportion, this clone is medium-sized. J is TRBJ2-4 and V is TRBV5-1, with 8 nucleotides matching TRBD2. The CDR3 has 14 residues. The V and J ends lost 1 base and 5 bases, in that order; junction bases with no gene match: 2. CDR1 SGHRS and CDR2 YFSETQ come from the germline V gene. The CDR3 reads CASSLNSGENIQYF. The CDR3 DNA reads TGCGCCAGCAGCTTGAATAGCGGGGAAAACATTCAGTACTTC. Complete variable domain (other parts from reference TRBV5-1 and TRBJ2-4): KAGVTQTPRYLIKTRGQQVTLSCSPISGHRSVSWYQQTPGQGLQFLFEYFSETQRNKGNFPGRFSGRQFSNSRSEMNVSTLELGDSALYLCASSLNSGENIQYFGAGTRLSVL.

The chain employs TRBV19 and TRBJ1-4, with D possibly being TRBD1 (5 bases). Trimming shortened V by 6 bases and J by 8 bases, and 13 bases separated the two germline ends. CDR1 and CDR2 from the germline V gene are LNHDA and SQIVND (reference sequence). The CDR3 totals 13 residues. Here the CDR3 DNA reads TGTGCCAGTAGGGGACCGATGGAGGAAAAACTGTTTTTT. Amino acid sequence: CASRGPMEEKLFF.

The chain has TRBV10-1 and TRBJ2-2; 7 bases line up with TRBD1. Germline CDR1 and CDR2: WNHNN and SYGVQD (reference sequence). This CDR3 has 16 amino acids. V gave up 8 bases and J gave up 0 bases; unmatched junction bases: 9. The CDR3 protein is CASLMQDRSNTGELFF. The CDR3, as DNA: TGCGCCAGCTTAATGCAGGACAGGTCGAACACCGGGGAGCTGTTTTTT.

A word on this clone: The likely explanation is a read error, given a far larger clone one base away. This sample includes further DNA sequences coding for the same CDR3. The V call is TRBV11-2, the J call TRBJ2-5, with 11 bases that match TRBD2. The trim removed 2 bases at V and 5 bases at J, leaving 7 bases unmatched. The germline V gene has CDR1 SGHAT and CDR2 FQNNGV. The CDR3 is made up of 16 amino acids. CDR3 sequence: CASSLISGGAGETQYF. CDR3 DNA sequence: TGTGCCAGCAGCTTAATTAGCGGGGGGGCGGGGGAGACCCAGTACTTC. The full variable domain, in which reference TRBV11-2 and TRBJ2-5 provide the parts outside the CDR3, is EAGVAQSPRYKIIEKRQSVAFWCNPISGHATLYWYQQILGQGPKLLIQFQNNGVVDDSQLPKDRFSAERLKGVDSTLKIQPAKLEDSAVYLCASSLISGGAGETQYFGPGTRLLVL.

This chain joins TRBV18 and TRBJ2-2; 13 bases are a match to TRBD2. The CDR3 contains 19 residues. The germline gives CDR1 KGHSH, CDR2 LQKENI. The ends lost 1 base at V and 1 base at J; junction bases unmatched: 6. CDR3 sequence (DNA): TGTGCCAGCTCACCACTCCCCGGGACTAGCGGGGAGAACACCGGGGAGCTGTTTTTT. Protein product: CASSPLPGTSGENTGELFF. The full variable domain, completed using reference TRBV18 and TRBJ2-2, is NAGVMQNPRHLVRRRGQEARLRCSPMKGHSHVYWYRQLPEEGLKFMVYLQKENIIDESGMPKERFSAEFPKEGPSILRIQQVVRGDSAAYFCASSPLPGTSGENTGELFFGEGSRLTVL.

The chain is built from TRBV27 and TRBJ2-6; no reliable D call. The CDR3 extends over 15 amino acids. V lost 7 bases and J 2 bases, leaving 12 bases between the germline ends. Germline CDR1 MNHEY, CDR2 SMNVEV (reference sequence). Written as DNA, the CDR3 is TGTGCCAGCATTAATAGGGTACCTGGGGCCAACGTCCTGACTTTC. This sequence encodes CASINRVPGANVLTF.